Shown below are 25 T cell receptor beta chains from a single sample sequenced in a study of untreated major depressive disorder. TCRdb's copy holds only in-frame clones and misses some; the assay was immunoSEQ multiplex PCR. The repertoire consists of about 21,000 clones, with roughly 86% occurring once and the leading ten covering about 0.52%. What was sequenced was CD4+ T cells from PBMCs. Receptors originate from a woman in her thirties or forties in good health.

The chain links TRBV6-5 to TRBJ1-6, with a possible D match to TRBD1 (5 bases). This CDR3 has 12 amino acids. The V gene's germline CDR1 is MNHEY and CDR2 SVGAGI. Trimming shortened V by 8 bases and J by 9 bases, and 11 bases separated the two germline ends. The CDR3 reads CASRKGPSPLHF. CDR3 in DNA: TGTGCCAGCCGAAAGGGGCCTTCACCCCTCCACTTT.

The chain carries TRBV28 and TRBJ2-3; D possibly matches TRBD1 or TRBD2 (5 bases each). This CDR3 region has 13 residues. The V end was cut by 3 bases, the J end by 3 bases, with 7 bases between. Germline values: CDR1 MDHEN, CDR2 SYDVKM. Written as DNA, the CDR3 is TGTGCCAGCAGTTTGGGGGAAACAGATACGCAGTATTTT. It encodes CASSLGETDTQYF.

The chain employs TRBV6-5 and TRBJ2-2; 7 bases are a match to TRBD1. The V gene's germline CDR1 is MNHEY and CDR2 SVGAGI. V shed 6 bases and J 4 bases; nucleotides not matched to a gene: 8. The CDR3 is 15 amino acids. The CDR3 spells CASRVGTALTGELFF. The DNA for the CDR3 is TGTGCCAGCAGGGTAGGGACAGCTCTCACCGGGGAGCTGTTTTTT.

V gene TRBV27 combines with J gene TRBJ2-7, with 10 bases lining up with TRBD2. After removal of 5 bases from V and 5 bases from J, the junction contained 18 bases not matched to a gene. In germline, CDR1 is MNHEY, CDR2 SMNVEV (reference sequence). There are 18 residues in the CDR3. The CDR3 DNA sequence: TGTGCCAGCAGTCTCTCCCTCCCGGTAGCGGGAGGACGAAACGAGCAGTACTTC. Its protein product is CASSLSLPVAGGRNEQYF.

The chain couples TRBV7-9 to TRBJ2-3; D ambiguous. The V end lost 1 base, the J end lost 0 bases, and 5 bases lay between the germline ends. Germline CDR1 and CDR2: SEHNR and FQNEAQ (reference sequence). There are 14 residues in the CDR3. The CDR3 is CASSLVLSTDTQYF. The DNA for the CDR3 is TGTGCCAGCAGCTTAGTACTTAGCACAGATACGCAGTATTTT.

The rearrangement links TRBV15 to TRBJ1-2; D is uncertain. This CDR3 region has 15 residues. Between the trimmed V and J ends, which lost 0 bases and 4 bases, there was a span of 12 bases. Germline lookup yields CDR1 LNHNV and CDR2 YYDKDF (reference sequence). The CDR3, as DNA: TGTGCCACCAGCAGAGATATGGCGGCGATCTATGGCTACACCTTC. Its protein product is CATSRDMAAIYGYTF. Full variable domain (missing parts from reference TRBV15 and TRBJ1-2): DAMVIQNPRYQVTQFGKPVTLSCSQTLNHNVMYWYQQKSSQAPKLLFHYYDKDFNNEADTPDNFQSRRPNTSFCFLDIRSPGLGDTAMYLCATSRDMAAIYGYTFGSGTRLTVV.

V is TRBV28 and J is TRBJ1-2, with D hard to call. This CDR3 is built from 13 residues. V was cut by 7 bases and J by 1 base, with 10 bases left in between. Germline V gene data show CDR1 as MDHEN and CDR2 as SYDVKM. CDR3 protein: CASTVHSNYGYTF. The CDR3 coding sequence is TGTGCCAGCACCGTACACAGTAACTATGGCTACACCTTC.

The sample holds a few counts of this clone. The genes are TRBV30 and TRBJ2-7; maybe TRBD2 (6 bases). The CDR3 is made up of 13 amino acids. CDR1 and CDR2 (germline): GTSNPN, SVGIG (reference sequence). Deletions cut 5 bases from V and 2 bases from J, with 13 bases between. In nucleotides, the CDR3 is TGTGCCTGGCATAGCGGATACACCTACGAGCAGTACTTC. It codes for CAWHSGYTYEQYF.

Only a few counts were recorded for this clone. This chain links TRBV28 with TRBJ1-6; the D is unclear. V lost 8 bases and J 10 bases, leaving 12 bases between the germline ends. The CDR3 covers 12 residues. CDR1 MDHEN and CDR2 SYDVKM come from the germline V gene. The CDR3 region is CASRRGQSPLHF. The CDR3 DNA reads as TGTGCCAGCCGGAGAGGTCAGTCACCCCTCCACTTT.

The chain recombines TRBV19 with TRBJ2-2; tentative D call: TRBD2 (5 bases). CDR3 size: 14 residues. The germline CDR1 and CDR2 sequences are LNHDA and SQIVND (reference sequence). Trimming took off 6 bases at V and 1 base at J, with 9 bases between the two ends. The CDR3 nucleotides are TGTGCCAGTAGGGTGGGAGTGAACACCGGGGAGCTGTTTTTT. It codes for CASRVGVNTGELFF.

The J gene is TRBJ2-1, the V gene TRBV10-3; no clear D. This CDR3 is built from 12 residues. V lost 5 bases, J lost 8 bases, and 10 bases lay in between. Germline assignment: CDR1 ENHRY and CDR2 SYGVKD. CDR3 bases: TGTGCCATCAGTCCCGGCCAGGATGAGCAGTTCTTC. It codes for CAISPGQDEQFF.

The CDR3 loop is CASSFSQGIYEQYV. The CDR3 nucleotides are TGTGCCAGCAGTTTCTCGCAGGGGATCTACGAGCAGTACGTC. J is TRBJ2-7 and V is TRBV28; TRBD1 might be the D (6 bases). The V end lost 3 bases, the J end lost 3 bases, and 12 bases lay between the germline ends. CDR1 MDHEN and CDR2 SYDVKM come from the germline V gene. The CDR3 consists of 14 residues.

The chain links TRBV5-8 to TRBJ1-1, with D unresolved. The CDR3 is 13 amino acids. Germline V gene lookup returns CDR1 SGHTS and CDR2 YDEGEE. V lost 5 bases, J lost 0 bases, and 8 bases lay in between. The CDR3 loop reads CASSWRVNTEAFF. For the CDR3, the DNA is TGTGCCAGCAGTTGGAGGGTGAACACTGAAGCTTTCTTT. Full variable domain (rest looked up from reference TRBV5-8 and TRBJ1-1): EAGVTQSPTHLIKTRGQQATLRCSPISGHTSVYWYQQALGLGLQFLLWYDEGEERNRGNFPPRFSGRQFPNYSSELNVNALELEDSALYLCASSWRVNTEAFFGQGTRLTVV.

This clone is a singleton in its sample. The chain has TRBV6-6 and TRBJ2-7, with unresolved D. This CDR3 is 13 amino acids long. Trimming cost V 5 bases and J 6 bases, with 14 bases left between them. Germline CDR1 and CDR2: MNHNY and SVGAGI (reference sequence). The CDR3 sequence: CASSVRVDSEQYV. The CDR3 DNA follows: TGTGCCAGCAGTGTACGGGTAGATAGCGAGCAGTACGTC.

The chain employs TRBV18 and TRBJ2-1; no clear D. The germline CDR1 and CDR2 sequences are KGHSH and LQKENI. This CDR3 region has 13 residues. Deletions cut 3 bases from V and 6 bases from J, with 9 bases between. CDR3 protein: CASSPAGTNEQFF. The CDR3 region has the DNA TGTGCCAGCTCACCGGCAGGTACCAATGAGCAGTTCTTC. Together with reference TRBV18 and TRBJ2-1, the CDR3 gives the full variable domain: NAGVMQNPRHLVRRRGQEARLRCSPMKGHSHVYWYRQLPEEGLKFMVYLQKENIIDESGMPKERFSAEFPKEGPSILRIQQVVRGDSAAYFCASSPAGTNEQFFGPGTRLTVL.

The chain combines TRBV19 with TRBJ1-5, with D perhaps matching TRBD1 (5 bases). CDR1 and CDR2 (germline): LNHDA, SQIVND (reference sequence). Trimming left V 3 bases short and J 4 bases short, with 13 bases between. The CDR3 spans 15 residues. The CDR3 spells CASSMGRAGNQPQHF. The DNA for the CDR3 is TGTGCCAGTAGTATGGGTCGGGCAGGGAATCAGCCCCAGCATTTT.

The rearrangement joins TRBV7-6 to TRBJ1-3; the D is unclear. Germline V lookup: CDR1 SGHVS, CDR2 FNYEAQ. This CDR3 has 12 amino acids. V was cut by 4 bases and J by 8 bases, with 9 bases left in between. CDR3 loop: CASSSTPYTIYF. As DNA, the CDR3 is TGTGCCAGCAGCTCCACACCCTACACCATATATTTT.

The chain carries TRBV6-5 and TRBJ2-2; perhaps D is TRBD1 or TRBD2 (6 bases each). CDR3 size: 15 residues. Trimming removed 1 base at V and 5 bases at J, with 11 bases between. The germline V gene encodes CDR1 MNHEY and CDR2 SVGAGI. CDR3 in DNA: TGTGCCAGCAGTTACTACAGAGGGGGGACCGGGGAGCTGTTTTTT. It translates to CASSYYRGGTGELFF.

This clone has only a few counts. CDR3 amino acids: CASKAGTYYLNEQFF. CDR3 in DNA: TGTGCCAGTAAAGCCGGGACCTATTATCTAAATGAGCAGTTCTTC. The chain uses TRBV19 and TRBJ2-1; D is perhaps TRBD1 or TRBD2 (5 bases each). CDR1 LNHDA and CDR2 SQIVND come from the germline V gene (reference sequence). This CDR3 spans 15 amino acids. The germline V and J ends were trimmed by 7 bases and 7 bases, with 20 bases remaining between them.

The CDR3 coding sequence is TGTGCCAGTAGTATACGTCAGGGCGGAAACTATGGCTACACCTTC. Protein sequence: CASSIRQGGNYGYTF. The genes are TRBV19 and TRBJ1-2; D perhaps matches TRBD1 (5 bases). Trimming removed 2 bases from V and 2 bases from J, with 12 bases in between. CDR3 size: 15 residues. Germline V gives CDR1 LNHDA, CDR2 SQIVND (reference sequence).

The V gene is TRBV28, the J gene TRBJ1-2; TRBD1 matches 8 bases. The CDR3 is made up of 13 amino acids. Losses at the gene ends were 7 bases for V and 4 bases for J; bases not matched to a gene: 5. CDR1 is MDHEN and CDR2 is SYDVKM in the germline V gene. The chain's CDR3 is CASTLTGVYGYTF. CDR3 DNA: TGTGCCAGCACCCTGACAGGGGTCTATGGCTACACCTTC.

This clone was detected a few times. This same CDR3 is encoded by further DNA sequences in the sample. The chain joins TRBV7-2 to TRBJ2-1; no definite D call. CDR1 is SGHTA and CDR2 is FQGNSA in the germline V gene. CDR3 size: 12 residues. V lost 1 base and J lost 10, with 8 bases in between. The CDR3 bases are TGTGCCAGCAGCTTAGTTGGGTCAGAGCAGTTCTTC. It yields the protein CASSLVGSEQFF. The full variable domain, completed using reference TRBV7-2 and TRBJ2-1, is GAGVSQSPSNKVTEKGKDVELRCDPISGHTALYWYRQSLGQGLEFLIYFQGNSAPDKSGLPSDRFSAERTGGSVSTLTIQRTQQEDSAVYLCASSLVGSEQFFGPGTRLTVL.

The chain links TRBV15 to TRBJ1-1, with TRBD1 identical over 8 bases. This CDR3 is 13 amino acids long. V lost 5 bases and J lost 5; bases outside the gene matches: 4. Germline V lookup: CDR1 LNHNV, CDR2 YYDKDF (reference sequence). The CDR3 spells CATSLTGATEAFF. CDR3 sequence (DNA): TGTGCCACCAGCCTGACAGGGGCTACTGAAGCTTTCTTT. Using reference TRBV15 and TRBJ1-1 for the parts outside the CDR3, the full variable domain is DAMVIQNPRYQVTQFGKPVTLSCSQTLNHNVMYWYQQKSSQAPKLLFHYYDKDFNNEADTPDNFQSRRPNTSFCFLDIRSPGLGDTAMYLCATSLTGATEAFFGQGTRLTVV.

This clone came up once. V is TRBV19 and J is TRBJ1-1; 7 bases align to TRBD1. Trimming took 4 bases from V and 3 from J; bases not matched to a gene: 5. The germline gives CDR1 LNHDA, CDR2 SQIVND (reference sequence). The CDR3 runs to 14 residues. The CDR3 sequence is CASSTRQGYTEAFF. CDR3 nucleotides: TGTGCCAGTAGTACCAGACAGGGATACACTGAAGCTTTCTTT.

V is TRBV5-4 and J is TRBJ2-5; TRBD2 matches 7 bases. Germline CDR1 reads SGHNT; CDR2 reads YYREEE (reference sequence). CDR3 size: 14 residues. J was trimmed by 12 bases and V by 4 bases; bases with no gene match: 15. CDR3: CASSNGLEPSVEYF. CDR3 DNA sequence: TGTGCCAGCAGCAACGGACTAGAGCCGTCCGTAGAGTACTTC.